The rows below give T cell receptor beta chains drawn from one sample of a study of control samples from healthy donors and cancer patients. Here immunoSEQ multiplex PCR was the method, and the copy in TCRdb shows in-frame clones only, minus some. Seen here are 82,000 or so clones, around 94% observed once, and the top ten hold 4.5% to 5.5%. Sequenced sample: blood. The receptors were sampled from a young woman in good health. CDR3s include the opening cysteine and the closing phenylalanine or tryptophan. Each record gives: CDR3 protein, CDR3 DNA, J gene, clone size, V gene, D gene. D genes are given only for firm matches. Clone size, where shown, is once, few, many, or a class for clones that have expanded.

cdr3_aa: CASSPLGDGNSPLHF
cdr3_nt: TGTGCCAGCAGCCCCCTGGGGGACGGGAATTCACCCCTCCACTTT
j_call: TRBJ1-6
clone_size: NA
v_call: TRBV5-6
d_call: NA

cdr3_aa: CASSEMGLGSFNEQFF
cdr3_nt: TGTGCCAGCAGCGAAATGGGACTAGGGAGTTTTAATGAGCAGTTCTTC
j_call: TRBJ2-1
clone_size: NA
v_call: TRBV6-1
d_call: TRBD2

cdr3_aa: CASSLPGSANYGYTF
cdr3_nt: TGCGCCAGCAGCTTACCGGGCTCAGCTAACTATGGCTACACCTTC
j_call: TRBJ1-2
clone_size: NA
v_call: TRBV5-1
d_call: NA

cdr3_aa: CASSTGTGWNSPLHF
cdr3_nt: TGTGCCAGTTCCACCGGGACAGGGTGGAATTCACCCCTCCACTTT
j_call: TRBJ1-6
clone_size: NA
v_call: TRBV27
d_call: TRBD1

cdr3_aa: CATRNSGSSNREQFF
cdr3_nt: TGTGCCACCAGAAATAGCGGGAGTTCTAATCGGGAGCAGTTCTTC
j_call: TRBJ2-1
clone_size: NA
v_call: TRBV24-1
d_call: TRBD2

cdr3_aa: CASSQWSSGVDTQYF
cdr3_nt: TGCGCCAGCAGCCAATGGTCTAGCGGGGTGGATACGCAGTATTTT
j_call: TRBJ2-3
clone_size: NA
v_call: TRBV4-1
d_call: TRBD2

cdr3_aa: CASRRRDRGGGEQYF
cdr3_nt: TGTGCCAGTAGGCGCCGGGACAGGGGCGGGGGGGAGCAGTACTTC
j_call: TRBJ2-7
clone_size: NA
v_call: TRBV19
d_call: TRBD1

cdr3_aa: CASSYYRDGNNSPLHF
cdr3_nt: TGTGCCAGCAGTTACTACCGGGACGGGAATAATTCACCCCTCCACTTT
j_call: TRBJ1-6
clone_size: NA
v_call: TRBV6-5
d_call: NA

cdr3_aa: CASSQAGSETQYF
cdr3_nt: TGTGCCAGCAGCCAAGCGGGGAGTGAGACCCAGTACTTC
j_call: TRBJ2-5
clone_size: NA
v_call: TRBV3-1/TRBV3-2
d_call: NA

cdr3_aa: CASSYPGTSGEQFF
cdr3_nt: TGTGCCAGCAGTTACCCCGGGACTAGTGGAGAGCAGTTCTTC
j_call: TRBJ2-1
clone_size: NA
v_call: TRBV6-6
d_call: TRBD2

cdr3_aa: CASSHESRGWQFF
cdr3_nt: TGTGCCAGCAGCCACGAATCCAGGGGGTGGCAGTTCTTC
j_call: TRBJ2-1
clone_size: NA
v_call: TRBV3-1/TRBV3-2
d_call: TRBD1

cdr3_aa: CASSRTEFSGHTGELFF
cdr3_nt: TGTGCCAGCAGCCGTACCGAGTTCAGCGGGCACACCGGGGAGCTGTTTTTT
j_call: TRBJ2-2
clone_size: NA
v_call: TRBV7-7
d_call: NA

cdr3_aa: CAISESMPSGGSDTQYF
cdr3_nt: TGTGCCATCAGTGAGTCGATGCCTAGCGGGGGGTCGGATACGCAGTATTTT
j_call: TRBJ2-3
clone_size: NA
v_call: TRBV10-3
d_call: TRBD2

cdr3_aa: CATSRAGTGGEKLFF
cdr3_nt: TGTGCCACCAGCAGGGCCGGGACAGGGGGAGAAAAACTGTTTTTT
j_call: TRBJ1-4
clone_size: NA
v_call: TRBV15
d_call: TRBD1

cdr3_aa: CASGQGVAPGETQYF
cdr3_nt: TGTGCTAGTGGCCAGGGAGTAGCCCCAGGAGAGACCCAGTACTTC
j_call: TRBJ2-5
clone_size: NA
v_call: TRBV12-5
d_call: NA

cdr3_aa: CAIGTSGGAHEQFF
cdr3_nt: TGTGCCATCGGGACTAGCGGGGGGGCCCATGAGCAGTTCTTC
j_call: TRBJ2-1
clone_size: NA
v_call: TRBV10-3
d_call: TRBD2

cdr3_aa: CASRTRDRHGYTF
cdr3_nt: TGTGCCAGCAGGACTCGGGACCGACATGGCTACACCTTC
j_call: TRBJ1-2
clone_size: NA
v_call: TRBV6-5
d_call: NA

cdr3_aa: CASSLIGQVDPLHF
cdr3_nt: TGTGCCAGCAGCTTAATTGGACAGGTAGACCCCCTCCACTTT
j_call: TRBJ1-6
clone_size: NA
v_call: TRBV11-2
d_call: TRBD1

cdr3_aa: CASSLGGLAGIETQYF
cdr3_nt: TGCGCCAGCAGCTTGGGAGGACTAGCGGGGATAGAGACCCAGTACTTC
j_call: TRBJ2-5
clone_size: NA
v_call: TRBV5-1
d_call: TRBD2

cdr3_aa: CAGGSDVGETQYF
cdr3_nt: TGTGCCGGGGGATCGGACGTGGGAGAGACCCAGTACTTC
j_call: TRBJ2-5
clone_size: NA
v_call: TRBV6-5
d_call: NA

cdr3_aa: CASSPASRDLYF
cdr3_nt: TGTGCCAGCAGTCCCGCTAGCCGGGACCTATACTTC
j_call: TRBJ2-4
clone_size: NA
v_call: TRBV6-2/TRBV6-3
d_call: NA

cdr3_aa: CASSRAGTISGANVLTF
cdr3_nt: TGTGCCAGCAGCAGGGCCGGGACCATCTCTGGGGCCAACGTCCTGACTTTC
j_call: TRBJ2-6
clone_size: NA
v_call: TRBV11-2
d_call: NA

cdr3_aa: CASLRTPGETQYF
cdr3_nt: TGTGCCAGCCTACGGACCCCGGGAGAGACCCAGTACTTC
j_call: TRBJ2-5
clone_size: NA
v_call: TRBV6-5
d_call: NA

cdr3_aa: CSVDLWDSEGETQYF
cdr3_nt: TGCAGCGTTGATCTCTGGGACAGCGAAGGAGAGACCCAGTACTTC
j_call: TRBJ2-5
clone_size: NA
v_call: TRBV29-1
d_call: TRBD1

cdr3_aa: CASSVAANYEQYF
cdr3_nt: TGTGCCAGCAGCGTAGCTGCGAACTACGAGCAGTACTTC
j_call: TRBJ2-7
clone_size: NA
v_call: TRBV9
d_call: NA

cdr3_aa: CASSSQQGSSYEQYF
cdr3_nt: TGTGCCAGCAGCTCACAACAGGGTAGCTCCTACGAGCAGTACTTC
j_call: TRBJ2-7
clone_size: NA
v_call: TRBV7-9
d_call: NA

cdr3_aa: CASSIGARQAETQYF
cdr3_nt: TGTGCCAGTAGTATAGGCGCTCGACAGGCTGAGACCCAGTACTTC
j_call: TRBJ2-5
clone_size: NA
v_call: TRBV19
d_call: NA

cdr3_aa: CSVELGVTAFF
cdr3_nt: TGCAGCGTTGAACTAGGGGTAACGGCTTTCTTT
j_call: TRBJ1-1
clone_size: NA
v_call: TRBV29-1
d_call: NA

cdr3_aa: CASNRGSFPFNEQFF
cdr3_nt: TGTGCCAGCAATCGCGGGAGCTTTCCGTTCAATGAGCAGTTCTTC
j_call: TRBJ2-1
clone_size: NA
v_call: TRBV28
d_call: TRBD2

cdr3_aa: CASGDTDNYGYTF
cdr3_nt: TGCGCCAGCGGGGACACCGATAACTATGGCTACACCTTC
j_call: TRBJ1-2
clone_size: NA
v_call: TRBV10-2
d_call: NA

cdr3_aa: CASSLGLAGFYEQYF
cdr3_nt: TGCGCCAGCAGCTTAGGACTAGCGGGGTTCTACGAGCAGTACTTC
j_call: TRBJ2-7
clone_size: NA
v_call: TRBV5-1
d_call: TRBD2

cdr3_aa: CASSQEFTGATDTQYF
cdr3_nt: TGTGCCAGCAGCCAAGAATTTACGGGAGCCACAGATACGCAGTATTTT
j_call: TRBJ2-3
clone_size: NA
v_call: TRBV4-2
d_call: NA

cdr3_aa: CASRKGGGANTGELFF
cdr3_nt: TGTGCCAGTAGAAAGGGAGGGGGCGCGAACACCGGGGAGCTGTTTTTT
j_call: TRBJ2-2
clone_size: NA
v_call: TRBV19
d_call: NA

cdr3_aa: CASSDRTLRNTIYF
cdr3_nt: TGCGCCAGCAGTGATCGGACCTTAAGAAACACCATATATTTT
j_call: TRBJ1-3
clone_size: NA
v_call: TRBV10-2
d_call: NA

cdr3_aa: CASKLTGLSYEQYF
cdr3_nt: TGTGCCAGTAAGCTAACCGGGCTTTCCTACGAGCAGTACTTC
j_call: TRBJ2-7
clone_size: NA
v_call: TRBV6-5
d_call: NA

cdr3_aa: CASTGAYEQYF
cdr3_nt: TGTGCCAGCACCGGCGCATACGAGCAGTACTTC
j_call: TRBJ2-7
clone_size: once
v_call: TRBV25-1
d_call: NA

cdr3_aa: CASSLAGSTGQDTDTQYF
cdr3_nt: TGCGCCAGCAGCTTGGCCGGTAGCACAGGTCAGGACACAGATACGCAGTATTTT
j_call: TRBJ2-3
clone_size: NA
v_call: TRBV5-1
d_call: NA

cdr3_aa: CANSGTNSGNTIYF
cdr3_nt: TGTGCCAACTCCGGGACAAACTCTGGAAACACCATATATTTT
j_call: TRBJ1-3
clone_size: NA
v_call: TRBV6-4
d_call: NA

cdr3_aa: CASIAELAGNTGELFF
cdr3_nt: TGTGCCAGCATCGCAGAACTAGCGGGGAACACCGGGGAGCTGTTTTTT
j_call: TRBJ2-2
clone_size: NA
v_call: TRBV21-1
d_call: NA

cdr3_aa: CASSLTILGHETQYF
cdr3_nt: TGTGCCAGCAGCTTAACGATCCTGGGGCACGAGACCCAGTACTTC
j_call: TRBJ2-5
clone_size: NA
v_call: TRBV7-6
d_call: NA

cdr3_aa: CASSDRGRGNEQFF
cdr3_nt: TGTGCCAGCAGTGACAGGGGGCGCGGCAATGAGCAGTTCTTC
j_call: TRBJ2-1
clone_size: NA
v_call: TRBV6-4
d_call: TRBD1

cdr3_aa: CASSFWDSYEQYF
cdr3_nt: TGTGCCAGCAGCTTTTGGGACAGCTACGAGCAGTACTTC
j_call: TRBJ2-7
clone_size: once
v_call: TRBV5-4
d_call: TRBD1

cdr3_aa: CASSQRGTDEKLFF
cdr3_nt: TGTGCCAGCAGCCAAAGGGGGACGGATGAAAAACTGTTTTTT
j_call: TRBJ1-4
clone_size: NA
v_call: TRBV3-1/TRBV3-2
d_call: NA

cdr3_aa: CASSLGVTGDTEAFF
cdr3_nt: TGTGCCAGCAGTTTAGGGGTGACGGGGGACACTGAAGCTTTCTTT
j_call: TRBJ1-1
clone_size: NA
v_call: TRBV27
d_call: NA

cdr3_aa: CSVASGTGGFEKLFF
cdr3_nt: TGCAGCGTTGCTTCCGGGACAGGGGGCTTTGAAAAACTGTTTTTT
j_call: TRBJ1-4
clone_size: NA
v_call: TRBV29-1
d_call: TRBD1